This TCR beta chain originates from a study of regulatory T cells in long-lasting Graves disease. General study points: Relative to newly diagnosed Graves' patients, persistent ones had lower TCR diversity. Thyroid tissue was not studied; only peripheral blood was. Owing to a sample size that was small, accuracy may have been reduced.

About this clonotype itself: The antigen remains unidentified.

Time point: persistent/refractory GD, antithyroid drugs over 5 years with positive TRAb. PBMC RNA served as the TCR library source. Researchers made TCR beta libraries by using iRepertoire HTBI primers and running Arm-PCR on CDR3 regions. TCRdb re-derived calls from the multiplex PCR reads in MiXCR, one entry per CDR3 protein. The sample holds a few hundred thousand distinct CDR3 sequences, approximately 23% seen once. V shed 9 bases and J 6 bases; nucleotides not matched to a gene: 20. Germline V gene sequence: CDR1 MGHDK, CDR2 SYGVNS. The CDR3 length is 18 residues. The source of this sequence is a middle-aged woman with Graves disease. The chain links TRBV25-1 to TRBJ2-1; 10 bases map to TRBD2. This material consisted of peripheral blood mononuclear cells (PBMCs), taken when the disease was refractory, from a patient treated with antithyroid drugs. CDR3 sequence: CARRGLWTSGGEGNEQFF. CDR3 sequence (DNA): TGTGCCAGGAGAGGACTGTGGACTAGCGGAGGGGAGGGCAATGAGCAGTTCTTC.